The clone carrying this TCR beta chain was observed many times. The data are from a study of T-cell reconstitution after alpha-beta-depleted transplantation in children. Researchers prepared the TCRbeta library using unique molecular identifiers, the study reports. MiXCR, applied by TCRdb to the PCR reads, yields one record per CDR3 protein. The table has 90,000 to 100,000 distinct CDR3 sequences, 12% seen once. V lost 2 bases to trimming and J lost 0 bases; unmatched junction nucleotides: 9. Germline V lookup: CDR1 SGHRS, CDR2 YFSETQ. There are 19 residues in the CDR3. The chain carries TRBV5-1 and TRBJ2-6; 9 nucleotides line up with TRBD1. This receptor was obtained from a human donor who donated a stem cell graft to a child with inherited bone marrow failure. The sequencing used PBMCs from the stem cell graft donor, collected from the stem cell graft. The CDR3 sequence: CASSFSGQGDASGANVLTF. The CDR3 DNA sequence: TGCGCCAGCAGCTTTTCGGGACAGGGAGACGCCTCTGGGGCCAACGTCCTGACTTTC.